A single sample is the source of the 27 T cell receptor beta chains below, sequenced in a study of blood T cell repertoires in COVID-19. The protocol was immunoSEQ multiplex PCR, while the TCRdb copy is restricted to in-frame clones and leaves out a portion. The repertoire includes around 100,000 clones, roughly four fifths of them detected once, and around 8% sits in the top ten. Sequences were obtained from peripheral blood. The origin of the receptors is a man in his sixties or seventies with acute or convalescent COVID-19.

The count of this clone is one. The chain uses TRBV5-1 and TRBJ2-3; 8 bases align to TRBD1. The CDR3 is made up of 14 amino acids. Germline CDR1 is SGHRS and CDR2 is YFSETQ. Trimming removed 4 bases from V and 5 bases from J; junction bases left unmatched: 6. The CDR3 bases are TGCGCCAGCAGCGTGGACAGGGTAGAAGATACGCAGTATTTT. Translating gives CASSVDRVEDTQYF.

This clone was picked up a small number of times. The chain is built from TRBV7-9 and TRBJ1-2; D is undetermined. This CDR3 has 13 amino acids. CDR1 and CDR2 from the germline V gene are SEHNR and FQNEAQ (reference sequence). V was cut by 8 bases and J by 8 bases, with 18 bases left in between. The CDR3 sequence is CASGGIGEKGYTF. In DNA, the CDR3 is TGTGCCAGCGGCGGGATCGGGGAGAAAGGCTACACCTTC.

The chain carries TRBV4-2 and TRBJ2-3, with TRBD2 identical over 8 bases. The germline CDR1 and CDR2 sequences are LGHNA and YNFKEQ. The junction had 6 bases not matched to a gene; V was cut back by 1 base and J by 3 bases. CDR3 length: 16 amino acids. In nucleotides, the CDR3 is TGTGCCAGCAGCCAAGGGGGACTAGTGACTACAGATACGCAGTATTTT. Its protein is CASSQGGLVTTDTQYF.

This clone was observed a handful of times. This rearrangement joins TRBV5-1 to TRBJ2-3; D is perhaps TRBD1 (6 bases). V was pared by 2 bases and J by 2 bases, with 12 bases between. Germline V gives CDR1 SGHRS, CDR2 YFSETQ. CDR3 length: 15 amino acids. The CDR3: CASSLPTGDTDTQYF. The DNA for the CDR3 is TGCGCCAGCAGCTTACCGACAGGAGACACAGATACGCAGTATTTT.

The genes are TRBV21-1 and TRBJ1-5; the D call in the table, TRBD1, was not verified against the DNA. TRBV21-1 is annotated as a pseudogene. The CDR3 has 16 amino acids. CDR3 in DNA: TGTGCCAGCAGCGCGGGACAGCACGAGGGCAATCAGCCCCAGCATTTT. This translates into CASSAGQHEGNQPQHF.

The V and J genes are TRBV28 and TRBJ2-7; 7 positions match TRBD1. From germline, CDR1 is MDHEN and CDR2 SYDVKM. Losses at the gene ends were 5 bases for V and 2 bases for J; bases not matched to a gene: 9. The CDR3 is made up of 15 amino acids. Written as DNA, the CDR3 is TGTGCCAGCAGTAAGTACAGGGGTGGAACCTACGAGCAGTACTTC. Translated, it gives CASSKYRGGTYEQYF.

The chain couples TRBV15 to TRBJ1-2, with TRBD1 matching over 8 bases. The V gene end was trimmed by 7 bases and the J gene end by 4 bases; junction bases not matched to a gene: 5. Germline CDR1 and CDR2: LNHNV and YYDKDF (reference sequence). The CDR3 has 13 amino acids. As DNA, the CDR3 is TGTGCCACCATGTTACAGGGGGGCTATGGCTACACCTTC. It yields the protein CATMLQGGYGYTF.

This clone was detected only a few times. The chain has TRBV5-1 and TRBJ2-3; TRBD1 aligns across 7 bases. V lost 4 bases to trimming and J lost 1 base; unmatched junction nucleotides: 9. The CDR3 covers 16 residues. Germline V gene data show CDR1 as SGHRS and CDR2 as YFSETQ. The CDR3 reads CASSPGGTGGTDTQYF. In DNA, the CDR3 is TGCGCCAGCAGCCCGGGTGGAACAGGGGGCACAGATACGCAGTATTTT.

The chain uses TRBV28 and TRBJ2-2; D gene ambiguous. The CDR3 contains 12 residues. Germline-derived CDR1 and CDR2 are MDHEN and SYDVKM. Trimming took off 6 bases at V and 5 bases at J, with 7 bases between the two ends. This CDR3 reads CASSLQTGELFF. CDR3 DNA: TGTGCCAGCAGCCTACAGACCGGGGAGCTGTTTTTT.

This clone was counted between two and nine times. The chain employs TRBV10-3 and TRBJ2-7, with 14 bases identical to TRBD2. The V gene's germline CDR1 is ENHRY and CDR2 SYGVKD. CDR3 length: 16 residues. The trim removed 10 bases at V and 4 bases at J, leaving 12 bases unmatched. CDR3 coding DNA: TGTGCCACTACCGGGACTAGCGGGAGAAATAGGTACGAGCAGTACTTC. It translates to CATTGTSGRNRYEQYF.

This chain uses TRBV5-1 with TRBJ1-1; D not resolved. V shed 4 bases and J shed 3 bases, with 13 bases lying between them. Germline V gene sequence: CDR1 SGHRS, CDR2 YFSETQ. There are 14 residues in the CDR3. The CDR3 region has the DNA TGCGCCAGCAGCCCTGGACGGGATTACACTGAAGCTTTCTTT. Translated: CASSPGRDYTEAFF.

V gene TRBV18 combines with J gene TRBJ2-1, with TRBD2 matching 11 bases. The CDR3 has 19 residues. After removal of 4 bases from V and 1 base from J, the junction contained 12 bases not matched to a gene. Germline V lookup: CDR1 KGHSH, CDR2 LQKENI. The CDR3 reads CASSQGLADPVRSYNEQFF. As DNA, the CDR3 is TGTGCCAGCTCACAGGGACTAGCGGACCCAGTCCGATCCTACAATGAGCAGTTCTTC.

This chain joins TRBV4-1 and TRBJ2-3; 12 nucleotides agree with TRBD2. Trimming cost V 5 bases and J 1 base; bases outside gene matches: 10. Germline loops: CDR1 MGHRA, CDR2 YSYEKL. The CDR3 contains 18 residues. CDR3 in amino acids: CASSKGVTSGSGTDTQYF. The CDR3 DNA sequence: TGCGCCAGCAGCAAAGGGGTGACTAGCGGGAGTGGCACAGATACGCAGTATTTT.

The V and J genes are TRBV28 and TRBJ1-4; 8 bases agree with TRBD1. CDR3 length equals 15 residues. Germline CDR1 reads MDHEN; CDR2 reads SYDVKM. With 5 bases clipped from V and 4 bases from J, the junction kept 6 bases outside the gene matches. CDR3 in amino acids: CASSHQTGVNEKLFF. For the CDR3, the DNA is TGTGCCAGCAGTCATCAGACAGGGGTTAATGAAAAACTGTTTTTT.

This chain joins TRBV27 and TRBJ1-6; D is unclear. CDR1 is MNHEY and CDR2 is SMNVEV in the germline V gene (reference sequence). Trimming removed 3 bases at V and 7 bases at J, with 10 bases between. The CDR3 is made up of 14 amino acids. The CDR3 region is CASSFGGHNSPLHF. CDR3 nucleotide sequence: TGTGCCAGCAGTTTCGGAGGGCACAATTCACCCCTCCACTTT.

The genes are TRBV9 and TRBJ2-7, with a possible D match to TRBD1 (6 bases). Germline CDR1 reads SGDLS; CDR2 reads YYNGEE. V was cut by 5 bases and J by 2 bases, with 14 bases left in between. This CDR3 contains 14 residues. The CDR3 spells CASSPNGQTYEQYF. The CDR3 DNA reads TGTGCCAGCAGTCCCAACGGACAGACCTACGAGCAGTACTTC.

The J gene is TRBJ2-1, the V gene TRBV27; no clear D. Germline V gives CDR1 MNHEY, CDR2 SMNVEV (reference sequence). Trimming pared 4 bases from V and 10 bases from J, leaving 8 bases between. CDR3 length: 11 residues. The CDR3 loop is CASSSTGEQFF. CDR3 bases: TGTGCCAGCAGTTCGACTGGGGAGCAGTTCTTC.

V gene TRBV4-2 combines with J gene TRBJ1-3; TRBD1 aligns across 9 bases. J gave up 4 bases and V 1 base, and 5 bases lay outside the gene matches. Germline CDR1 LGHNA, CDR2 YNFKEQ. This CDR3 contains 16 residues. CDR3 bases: TGTGCCAGCAGCCAAGGGGGACAGGGAAAAGGAAACACCATATATTTT. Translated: CASSQGGQGKGNTIYF.

The CDR3 sequence: CASSFRGGASTEAFF. CDR3 bases: TGTGCCAGCAGTTTTCGAGGGGGCGCTTCCACTGAAGCTTTCTTT. The J gene is TRBJ1-1, the V gene TRBV28; 7 nucleotides match TRBD1. CDR3 length equals 15 residues. Per germline, CDR1 MDHEN and CDR2 SYDVKM. Unmatched junction bases numbered 8, after V lost 3 bases and J lost 4 bases.

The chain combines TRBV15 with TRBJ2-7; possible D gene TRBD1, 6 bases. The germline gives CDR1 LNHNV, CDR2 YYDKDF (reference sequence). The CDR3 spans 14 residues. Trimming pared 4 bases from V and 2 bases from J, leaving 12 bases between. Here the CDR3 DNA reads TGTGCCACCAGCAAAGAACAGGGCCCCTACGAGCAGTACTTC. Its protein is CATSKEQGPYEQYF.

The chain's CDR3 is CASSPNTGGTYNEQFF. The CDR3 DNA is TGCGCCAGCAGCCCCAATACAGGGGGCACCTACAATGAGCAGTTCTTC. This sequence joins TRBV5-1 and TRBJ2-1; TRBD1 matches 9 bases. CDR1 SGHRS and CDR2 YFSETQ come from the germline V gene. This CDR3 is 16 amino acids long. V was pared by 4 bases and J by 2 bases, with 7 bases of the junction left unmatched.

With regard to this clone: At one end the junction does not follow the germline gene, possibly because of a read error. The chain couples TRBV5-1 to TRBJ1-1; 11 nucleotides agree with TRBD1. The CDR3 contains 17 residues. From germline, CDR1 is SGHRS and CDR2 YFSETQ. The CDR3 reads CASRGTGGLGPNAEAFF. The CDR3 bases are TGCGCCAGCAGAGGGACAGGGGGACTCGGACCGAACGCTGAAGCTTTCTTT. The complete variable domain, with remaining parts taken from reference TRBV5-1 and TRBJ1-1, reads KAGVTQTPRYLIKTRGQQVTLSCSPISGHRSVSWYQQTPGQGLQFLFEYFSETQRNKGNFPGRFSGRQFSNSRSEMNVSTLELGDSALYLCASRGTGGLGPNAEAFFGQGTRLTVV.

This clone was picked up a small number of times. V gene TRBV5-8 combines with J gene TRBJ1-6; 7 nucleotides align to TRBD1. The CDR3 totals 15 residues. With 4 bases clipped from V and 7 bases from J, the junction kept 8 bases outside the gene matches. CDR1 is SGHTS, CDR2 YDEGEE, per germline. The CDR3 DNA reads TGTGCCAGCAGCATAGGGACAGCTCAGAATTCACCCCTCCACTTT. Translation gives CASSIGTAQNSPLHF.

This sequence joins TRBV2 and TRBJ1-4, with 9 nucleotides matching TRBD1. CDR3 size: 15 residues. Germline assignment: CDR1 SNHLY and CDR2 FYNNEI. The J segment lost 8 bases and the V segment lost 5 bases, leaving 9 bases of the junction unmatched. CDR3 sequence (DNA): TGTGCCAGCAGTACAACAGGGGGCCGAGGAGAAAAACTGTTTTTT. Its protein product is CASSTTGGRGEKLFF.

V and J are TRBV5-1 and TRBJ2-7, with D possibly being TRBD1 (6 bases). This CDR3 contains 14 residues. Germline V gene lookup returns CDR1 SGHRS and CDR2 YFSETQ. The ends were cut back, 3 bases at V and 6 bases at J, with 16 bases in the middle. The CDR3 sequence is CASSSLDSRSEQYF. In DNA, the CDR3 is TGCGCCAGCAGCTCTCTGGACAGCCGGTCCGAGCAGTACTTC.

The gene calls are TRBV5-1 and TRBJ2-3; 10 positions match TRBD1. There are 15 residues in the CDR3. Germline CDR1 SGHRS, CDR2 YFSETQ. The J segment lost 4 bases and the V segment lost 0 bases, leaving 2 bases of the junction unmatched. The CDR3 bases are TGCGCCAGCAGCTTGGCGACAGGGGGCCCAGATACGCAGTATTTT. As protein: CASSLATGGPDTQYF.

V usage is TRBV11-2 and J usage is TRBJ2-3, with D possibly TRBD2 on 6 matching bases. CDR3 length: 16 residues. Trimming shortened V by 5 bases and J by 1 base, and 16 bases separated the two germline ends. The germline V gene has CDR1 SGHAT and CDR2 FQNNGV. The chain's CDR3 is CASSLNAPGGTDTQYF. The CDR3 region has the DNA TGTGCCAGCAGCCTGAACGCTCCGGGGGGCACAGATACGCAGTATTTT.